Presented here are 4 T cell receptor beta chains from one specimen sequenced in a study of cytomegalovirus exposure and HLA in healthy donors. Method: immunoSEQ multiplex PCR; TCRdb's copy keeps in-frame clones and lacks some. The sample yields approximately 97,000 clones, approximately 95% seen once. The sequenced sample was PBMCs. The origin of the receptors is a woman aged 30 to 39 in good health and CMV-seropositive.

The gene calls are TRBV2 and TRBJ2-7; TRBD2 matches 7 bases. Germline loops: CDR1 SNHLY, CDR2 FYNNEI. The CDR3 totals 12 residues. The V and J ends lost 8 bases and 4 bases, in that order; junction bases with no gene match: 5. CDR3 in DNA: TGTGCCAGCCGCGGGAGTTCGTACGAGCAGTACTTC. Amino acid sequence: CASRGSSYEQYF.

J is TRBJ2-6 and V is TRBV13; 10 bases agree with TRBD2. The J segment lost 1 base and the V segment lost 5 bases, leaving 8 bases of the junction unmatched. Germline loops: CDR1 PRHDT, CDR2 FYEKMQ (reference sequence). CDR3 length equals 18 residues. CDR3 nucleotides: TGTGCCAGCAGCCGCAGGGCTAGCGGGAGTTCTGGGGCCAACGTCCTGACTTTC. The encoded protein is CASSRRASGSSGANVLTF.

The chain joins TRBV6-1 to TRBJ2-7; TRBD1 aligns across 9 bases. This CDR3 comprises 16 residues. The trim removed 4 bases at V and 2 bases at J, leaving 9 bases unmatched. The V gene's germline CDR1 is MNHNS and CDR2 SASEGT. The CDR3 loop reads CASSGVSDRGAYEQYF. CDR3 nucleotide sequence: TGTGCCAGCAGTGGCGTCTCGGACAGGGGCGCCTACGAGCAGTACTTC.

This clone was seen a single time. The CDR3 here is CASSGTGAYGYTF. The CDR3 coding sequence is TGTGCCAGTAGTGGGACAGGGGCCTATGGCTACACCTTC. The rearrangement joins TRBV19 to TRBJ1-2; 10 nucleotides align to TRBD1. Unmatched junction bases numbered 1, after V lost 5 bases and J lost 4 bases. Germline CDR1 and CDR2: LNHDA and SQIVND (reference sequence). The CDR3 spans 13 residues.